A single sample gave rise to the 31 T cell receptor beta chains below, sequenced in a study of blood T cell repertoires in COVID-19. Repertoires were generated with immunoSEQ multiplex PCR, while TCRdb's copy carries only in-frame clones and drops some. Of about 200,000 clones listed, roughly 80% were seen once; the top ten hold around 9.3%. Sequenced sample: peripheral blood. These receptors were taken from a woman older than 75 with acute or convalescent COVID-19.

This sequence joins TRBV12-3 or TRBV12-4 and TRBJ2-7, with D uncertain. V lost 5 bases and J lost 4, with 9 bases in between. CDR3 length: 12 amino acids. CDR3 nucleotide sequence: TGTGCCAGCAGTGGCCTCGGGTACGAGCAGTACTTC. Protein: CASSGLGYEQYF.

The CDR3 sequence is CASSPGLAGTTDTQYF. In DNA, the CDR3 is TGTGCCAGCAGCCCGGGACTAGCGGGGACCACAGATACGCAGTATTTT. V gene TRBV3-1 (or the pseudogene TRBV3-2) combines with J gene TRBJ2-3; 13 nucleotides line up with TRBD2. Germline V gene data show CDR1 as LGHDT and CDR2 as YNNKEL (reference sequence). CDR3 length equals 16 residues. J lost 2 bases, V lost 4 bases, and 3 bases had no gene match.

The chain employs TRBV7-3 and TRBJ2-3, with TRBD1 identical over 9 bases. CDR1 SGHTA and CDR2 FQGTGA come from the germline V gene. After removal of 6 bases from V and 3 bases from J, the junction contained 7 bases not matched to a gene. The CDR3 sequence is 15 residues long. CDR3 in DNA: TGTGCCAGCAGTTACGACAGGGGGTTAACAGATACGCAGTATTTT. Translating gives CASSYDRGLTDTQYF.

The chain employs TRBV2 and TRBJ2-1, with D maybe TRBD2 (6 bases). The CDR3 has 14 amino acids. Germline lookup yields CDR1 SNHLY and CDR2 FYNNEI. With 4 bases removed from V and 4 bases from J, the gap between germline ends came to 11 bases. The CDR3 protein is CASSGSGFYNEQFF. The CDR3 region has the DNA TGTGCCAGCAGTGGTAGCGGCTTTTACAATGAGCAGTTCTTC.

V usage is TRBV14 and J usage is TRBJ2-7; 9 nucleotides agree with TRBD1. The CDR3 extends over 15 amino acids. Unmatched junction bases numbered 11, after V lost 7 bases and J lost 4 bases. CDR1 SGHDN and CDR2 FVKESK come from the germline V gene. The CDR3 loop reads CASNRGQGILYEQYF. The CDR3 coding sequence is TGTGCCAGCAACCGGGGACAGGGAATACTTTACGAGCAGTACTTC.

The V and J genes are TRBV10-3 and TRBJ1-2, with a possible D match to TRBD1 (5 bases). The CDR3 extends over 13 amino acids. Germline loops: CDR1 ENHRY, CDR2 SYGVKD. The V gene lost 2 bases and the J gene lost 8 bases, with 12 bases spanning the gap. In DNA, the CDR3 is TGTGCCATCAGTGAGACAGGCATGGGAGGCTACACCTTC. Translating it yields CAISETGMGGYTF.

CDR3 residues: CASSARGTHEQYF. The CDR3 DNA follows: TGTGCCAGCAGCGCTCGAGGAACCCACGAGCAGTACTTC. The V call is TRBV3-1 (or the pseudogene TRBV3-2), the J call TRBJ2-7; D remains ambiguous. Germline loops: CDR1 LGHDT, CDR2 YNNKEL (reference sequence). The CDR3 totals 13 residues. Deletions cut 5 bases from V and 5 bases from J, with 13 bases between.

This chain connects TRBV6-1 to TRBJ1-5; no reliable D call. Trimming took 3 bases from V and 2 from J, leaving 11 bases between them. This CDR3 is 15 amino acids long. Germline V gene lookup returns CDR1 MNHNS and CDR2 SASEGT. CDR3 DNA sequence: TGTGCCAGCAGTGAGCTGTATCGCGGCAATCAGCCCCAGCATTTT. Its protein is CASSELYRGNQPQHF.

A word on this clone: A junction boundary mismatches the germline segment, possibly from a read error. The chain carries TRBV25-1 and TRBJ2-7; D perhaps matches TRBD2 (5 bases). This CDR3 is built from 13 residues. Germline V CDR1 and CDR2: MGHDK, SYGVNS. CDR3 DNA sequence: TGTGCCAGCAGTGAAAGAGGGTCCTTCGAGCAGTACTTC. Encoded protein: CASSERGSFEQYF.

This clone was detected ten times or more. The V gene is TRBV7-2, the J gene TRBJ2-7; 7 bases map to TRBD2. The CDR3 covers 14 residues. V lost 2 bases and J lost 1; bases outside the gene matches: 2. The V gene's germline CDR1 is SGHTA and CDR2 FQGNSA. The CDR3 sequence is CASSLRGLSYEQYF. The CDR3 DNA reads as TGTGCCAGCAGCTTAAGGGGACTATCCTACGAGCAGTACTTC.

J is TRBJ2-7 and V is TRBV19; 10 nucleotides line up with TRBD1. From germline, CDR1 is LNHDA and CDR2 SQIVND (reference sequence). The J segment lost 6 bases and the V segment lost 5 bases, leaving 10 bases of the junction unmatched. CDR3 length equals 15 residues. DNA for the CDR3: TGTGCCAGTAGTCCCAGACAGGGGGCCACGAGCGAGCAGTACTTC. Amino acid sequence: CASSPRQGATSEQYF.

The chain is built from TRBV18 and TRBJ2-3; 11 bases line up with TRBD2. The germline V gene has CDR1 KGHSH and CDR2 LQKENI. The trim removed 5 bases at V and 4 bases at J, leaving 11 bases unmatched. The CDR3 is made up of 17 amino acids. CDR3 in amino acids: CASSSTLLAGASDTQYF. The CDR3 DNA reads as TGTGCCAGCTCATCGACCCTACTAGCGGGAGCTTCAGATACGCAGTATTTT.

The rearrangement uses TRBV7-3 and TRBJ2-1, with D hard to call. Per the germline V gene, CDR1 is SGHTA and CDR2 is FQGTGA. V was pared by 1 base and J by 5 bases, with 15 bases between. The CDR3 contains 16 residues. The CDR3 here is CASSLSPGVAHNEQFF. CDR3 DNA sequence: TGTGCCAGCAGCTTAAGCCCTGGAGTAGCACACAATGAGCAGTTCTTC.

The gene calls are TRBV5-1 and TRBJ1-6; D call uncertain. This CDR3 comprises 14 residues. The V end was cut by 0 bases, the J end by 12 bases, with 13 bases between. The germline V gene encodes CDR1 SGHRS and CDR2 YFSETQ. The CDR3 DNA reads as TGCGCCAGCAGCTTGGCCGTAGGCAGCGGACCCCTCCACTTT. It encodes CASSLAVGSGPLHF.

The gene calls are TRBV18 and TRBJ1-1; 7 bases align to TRBD1. Per the germline V gene, CDR1 is KGHSH and CDR2 is LQKENI. The CDR3 totals 16 residues. J lost 12 bases, V lost 5 bases, and 21 bases had no gene match. The CDR3 DNA sequence: TGTGCCAGCTCATCGCAACAACCCGAATCTCAGGGGGGCCCTTTCTTT. It translates to CASSSQQPESQGGPFF.

As for this clone: One end of the junction fails to match germline, which may point to a read error. This sequence joins TRBV5-1 and TRBJ2-5; 12 bases are a match to TRBD2. CDR3 size: 14 residues. Germline CDR1 and CDR2: SGHRS and YFSETQ. CDR3 in amino acids: CATSPGLAGETQYF. In nucleotides, the CDR3 is TGCGCCACCAGCCCGGGACTAGCGGGAGAGACCCAGTACTTC.

The chain joins TRBV5-4 to TRBJ1-1, with D possibly matching TRBD1 (5 bases). Per the germline V gene, CDR1 is SGHNT and CDR2 is YYREEE (reference sequence). Trimming took 5 bases from V and 1 from J, leaving 12 bases between them. There are 14 residues in the CDR3. In DNA form, the CDR3 reads TGTGCCAGCAGTTTTCAGGGAACGAACACTGAAGCTTTCTTT. It encodes CASSFQGTNTEAFF.

The chain couples TRBV12-3 or TRBV12-4 to TRBJ1-1; D is unclear. V gave up 6 bases and J gave up 5 bases, with 13 bases separating them. This CDR3 spans 13 amino acids. The CDR3: CASSPESGTEAFF. In DNA, the CDR3 is TGTGCCAGCAGCCCTGAGTCGGGGACTGAAGCTTTCTTT.

V gene TRBV7-2 combines with J gene TRBJ1-2; TRBD1 aligns across 9 bases. CDR1 is SGHTA and CDR2 is FQGNSA in the germline V gene. J was trimmed by 2 bases and V by 4 bases; bases with no gene match: 2. This CDR3 has 14 residues. CDR3 sequence (DNA): TGTGCCAGCAGCTCTGGACAGGGGAACTATGGCTACACCTTC. The encoded protein is CASSSGQGNYGYTF. Full variable domain (outside the CDR3, taken from reference TRBV7-2 and TRBJ1-2): GAGVSQSPSNKVTEKGKDVELRCDPISGHTALYWYRQSLGQGLEFLIYFQGNSAPDKSGLPSDRFSAERTGGSVSTLTIQRTQQEDSAVYLCASSSGQGNYGYTFGSGTRLTVV.

The chain has TRBV27 and TRBJ1-2, with 9 bases fitting TRBD1. Germline V gene lookup returns CDR1 MNHEY and CDR2 SMNVEV (reference sequence). The CDR3 contains 12 residues. Trimming cost V 5 bases and J 13 bases; bases outside gene matches: 8. CDR3 nucleotides: TGTGCCAGCAGTCTGTACAGGGGGCAATCCACCTTC. Protein product: CASSLYRGQSTF.

A single count supports this clone. The chain links TRBV6-2 or TRBV6-3 to TRBJ1-5; TRBD1 matches at 8 bases. CDR1 is MNHEY and CDR2 is SVGEGT in the germline V gene. The CDR3 sequence is 17 residues long. V dropped 6 bases and J dropped 2; count of bases not matched to a gene: 12. The DNA for the CDR3 is TGTGCCAGCAGCCACTGGGTTCAGGGGGCTGGCAATCAGCCCCAGCATTTT. Translation: CASSHWVQGAGNQPQHF.

In its sample, this clone was seen a few times. The chain has TRBV10-3 and TRBJ2-1, with 10 bases matching TRBD2. V was clipped by 2 bases and J by 6 bases; unmatched bases: 4. Germline V gene sequence: CDR1 ENHRY, CDR2 SYGVKD. This CDR3 comprises 15 residues. This CDR3 is CAISEKREGANEQFF. In DNA form, the CDR3 reads TGTGCCATCAGTGAGAAGCGGGAGGGAGCCAATGAGCAGTTCTTC.

A few counts support this clone. Other nucleotide sequences from this sample produce the same CDR3. The chain joins TRBV18 to TRBJ1-1; 7 bases agree with TRBD1. CDR1 is KGHSH and CDR2 is LQKENI in the germline V gene. After removal of 3 bases from V and 3 bases from J, the junction contained 1 base not matched to a gene. CDR3 length equals 13 residues. CDR3 residues: CASSPDRDTEAFF. For the CDR3, the DNA is TGTGCCAGCTCACCCGACAGGGACACTGAAGCTTTCTTT.

V usage is TRBV9 and J usage is TRBJ2-2; D not resolved. The CDR3 loop spans 13 amino acids. Looked up from germline, CDR1 is SGDLS and CDR2 is YYNGEE. Trimming pared 5 bases from V and 7 bases from J, leaving 12 bases between. DNA of the CDR3: TGTGCCAGCAGACCTGCGAACGGCGGGGAGCTGTTTTTT. Translating gives CASRPANGGELFF.

The chain carries TRBV3-1 (or the pseudogene TRBV3-2) and TRBJ1-6, with D hard to call. Germline assignment: CDR1 LGHDT and CDR2 YNNKEL (reference sequence). The CDR3 is 17 residues long. Deletions cut 4 bases from V and 7 bases from J, with 20 bases between. This CDR3 reads CASSPPQRRGWNSPLHF. DNA of the CDR3: TGTGCCAGCAGCCCCCCGCAGAGACGGGGATGGAATTCACCCCTCCACTTT.

The J gene is TRBJ1-1, the V gene TRBV5-8; possibly TRBD1 for D (6 bases). V lost 4 bases, J lost 0 bases, and 10 bases lay in between. The CDR3 contains 14 residues. The germline CDR1 and CDR2 sequences are SGHTS and YDEGEE. CDR3 DNA sequence: TGTGCCAGCAGCCTGGGACACATGAACACTGAAGCTTTCTTT. It translates to CASSLGHMNTEAFF.

The chain combines TRBV9 with TRBJ1-1; D is possibly TRBD1 (6 bases). The CDR3 sequence is 15 residues long. Germline-derived CDR1 and CDR2 are SGDLS and YYNGEE. The ends were cut back, 5 bases at V and 3 bases at J, with 17 bases in the middle. CDR3 amino acids: CASRGSEGGYTEAFF. DNA of the CDR3: TGTGCCAGCAGAGGCTCGGAGGGGGGGTACACTGAAGCTTTCTTT.

This clone was found once. V and J are TRBV6-2 or TRBV6-3 and TRBJ1-3; TRBD1 aligns across 8 bases. The CDR3 sequence is 15 residues long. The V gene end was trimmed by 6 bases and the J gene end by 2 bases; junction bases not matched to a gene: 6. The germline gives CDR1 MNHEY, CDR2 SVGEGT. CDR3 residues: CASSRTGMTGNTIYF. The CDR3 DNA sequence: TGTGCCAGCAGCCGGACAGGGATGACTGGAAACACCATATATTTT.

The chain is built from TRBV19 and TRBJ1-2, with D possibly TRBD1 on 6 matching bases. V lost 7 bases, J lost 2 bases, and 14 bases lay in between. Per germline, CDR1 LNHDA and CDR2 SQIVND (reference sequence). The CDR3 consists of 14 residues. CDR3 DNA sequence: TGTGCCAGTACTCCGACAGGCGAGAACTATGGCTACACCTTC. Translated: CASTPTGENYGYTF.

The rearrangement uses TRBV2 and TRBJ1-2, with TRBD1 matching over 9 bases. J was trimmed by 6 bases and V by 8 bases; bases with no gene match: 7. Germline V gene data show CDR1 as SNHLY and CDR2 as FYNNEI. The CDR3 runs 13 residues. The CDR3 region has the DNA TGTGCCAGCCCGGGACAGGGAATCGATGGCTACACCTTC. This sequence encodes CASPGQGIDGYTF.

The chain carries TRBV7-8 and TRBJ2-3; 7 nucleotides line up with TRBD2. Germline values: CDR1 SGHVS, CDR2 FQNEAQ. V lost 0 bases and J lost 12; bases outside the gene matches: 6. This CDR3 is 13 amino acids long. The CDR3 loop is CASSLAGSGLQYF. CDR3 in DNA: TGTGCCAGCAGCTTAGCGGGTAGCGGGCTTCAGTATTTT. Full variable domain (outside the CDR3, taken from reference TRBV7-8 and TRBJ2-3): GAGVSQSPRYKVAKRGQDVALRCDPISGHVSLFWYQQALGQGPEFLTYFQNEAQLDKSGLPSDRFFAERPEGSVSTLKIQRTQQEDSAVYLCASSLAGSGLQYFGPGTRLTVL.